Listed here is a single T cell receptor (beta chain). Its target is unknown. This sample stems from a study of OX40 agonist ivuxolimab in advanced cancers. Broader study findings: Dose levels from 0.1 to 3.0 mg/kg saw CD4+ and CD8+ blood T cells expand clonally by week 6. More expanded clones were seen, on average, in CD8+ T cells than in CD4+. Among the least clonally expanded were partial responders at 0.1-3.0 mg/kg. Not determined was the antigen specificity of the expanded peripheral T cells.

Some clones are missing from TCRdb's copy, which holds only in-frame ones; the method was immunoSEQ multiplex PCR. The repertoire has roughly 13,000 clones, over 60% of them found once; the top ten carry more than 30%. The germline V gene encodes CDR1 LNHNV and CDR2 YYDKDF (reference sequence). This CDR3 contains 14 residues. Trimming took off 1 base at V and 4 bases at J, with 10 bases between the two ends. The gene calls are TRBV15 and TRBJ2-5; D call uncertain. This receptor was identified in an adult with an advanced solid tumor such as melanoma, head and neck, liver or kidney cancer. The material was CD4+ or CD8+ T cells sorted from blood, obtained in a trial of the OX40 agonist ivuxolimab. The CDR3 DNA sequence: TGTGCCACCAGCAGAGTTGGAGCCCCAGAGACCCAGTACTTC. It codes for CATSRVGAPETQYF.